This TCR beta chain was profiled in a study of OX40 agonist ivuxolimab in advanced cancers. As for the study in general: Antecedent anti-PD-1, anti-PD-L1 or anti-CTLA-4 therapy was permissible, with 35% to 40% having received some. Three dose-escalation patients had partial responses: one with hepatocellular carcinoma and two with cutaneous melanoma. Study results and limitations: CD8+ T cells were the subset that, on average, had more expanded clones than CD4+. Within 6 weeks, CD4+ and CD8+ blood T cells expanded clonally at 0.1 to 3.0 mg/kg.

Sequencing was performed with immunoSEQ multiplex PCR; in TCRdb, only in-frame clones are kept and a portion is missing. The sample has around 86,000 clones, 75% to 90% seen once. CDR3 length equals 16 residues. CDR1 and CDR2 (germline): ENHRY, SYGVKD. As for this clone: Antigen unknown.

The specimen comprised CD4+ or CD8+ T cells sorted from blood, sampled in a trial of the OX40 agonist ivuxolimab. This clonotype was obtained from an adult with an advanced solid tumor such as melanoma, head and neck, liver or kidney cancer. The rearrangement joins TRBV10-3 to TRBJ2-5, with 9 bases identical to TRBD2. The DNA end lines up better with TRBJ2-7; the J call may be wrong. The CDR3 is CAISESSSGGVYEQYF. CDR3 nucleotide sequence: TGTGCCATCAGTGAGTCGAGTAGCGGGGGTGTCTACGAGCAGTACTTC.